Listed below are T cell receptor beta chains from one sample, sequenced in a study of T cell responses to AZD1222 COVID-19 vaccine. Sequenced by immunoSEQ multiplex PCR; TCRdb stores in-frame clones only, minus some. The table has 150,000 to 200,000 clones, approximately 90% seen once. Material: peripheral blood, obtained 28 days after the second AZD1222 dose. The origin of the receptors is an adult who received the AZD1222 COVID-19 vaccine. The CDR3 runs from the conserved cysteine through the conserved F or W. The D gene is left open where the match is weak. Expanded clones get a size class; other rows say once, few or many, or leave the size out.

abundance | j_gene | d_gene | v_gene | CDR3aa | CDR3nt
few | TRBJ1-4 | - | TRBV28 | CASSFGGEKLFF | TGTGCCAGCAGTTTCGGAGGGGAAAAACTGTTTTTT
few | TRBJ1-6 | TRBD1 | TRBV18 | CASSRDRVNSPLHF | TGTGCCAGCTCACGAGACAGGGTTAATTCACCCCTCCACTTT
- | TRBJ2-5 | - | TRBV16 | CASSQSDYQETQYF | TGTGCCAGCAGCCAATCCGATTACCAAGAGACCCAGTACTTC
- | TRBJ1-1 | - | TRBV5-5 | CASSLTTRGVTEAFF | TGTGCCAGCAGCTTGACCACACGCGGGGTCACTGAAGCTTTCTTT
- | TRBJ2-1 | TRBD2 | TRBV6-1 | CASSGLMGLPYNEQFF | TGTGCCAGCAGTGGACTAATGGGACTACCCTACAATGAGCAGTTCTTC
once | TRBJ2-1 | TRBD1 | TRBV19 | CASARRTADRGNNEQFF | TGTGCCAGTGCACGACGGACTGCGGACAGGGGGAACAATGAGCAGTTCTTC
- | TRBJ2-7 | TRBD1 | TRBV7-9 | CASSLAGTVSYEQYF | TGTGCCAGCAGCTTAGCCGGGACAGTATCCTACGAGCAGTACTTC
- | TRBJ2-3 | - | TRBV7-2 | CASRQGGSTDTQYF | TGTGCCAGCCGACAGGGAGGAAGCACAGATACGCAGTATTTT
- | TRBJ2-2 | - | TRBV21-1 | CASSKGTLEREGFHGELFF | TGTGCCAGCAGCAAAGGCACGTTGGAGCGGGAGGGTTTCCACGGGGAGCTGTTTTTT
- | TRBJ2-1 | - | TRBV4-3 | CASSQEGKGSNEQFF | TGCGCCAGCAGCCAAGAAGGGAAGGGGTCGAATGAGCAGTTCTTC
- | TRBJ2-7 | - | TRBV16 | CASSQSAVTNYEQYF | TGTGCCAGCAGCCAATCGGCCGTAACGAACTACGAGCAGTACTTC
- | TRBJ1-2 | TRBD1 | TRBV28 | CASSSSGQTSGGYTF | TGTGCCAGCAGTTCGTCGGGACAGACCTCTGGTGGCTACACCTTC
- | TRBJ1-5 | - | TRBV30 | CAWRKLSNQPQHF | TGTGCCTGGAGAAAGTTGAGCAATCAGCCCCAGCATTTT
- | TRBJ2-1 | TRBD2 | TRBV7-3 | CASSQGLAGGYEQFF | TGTGCCAGCAGCCAGGGGCTAGCGGGAGGGTATGAGCAGTTCTTC
- | TRBJ2-3 | TRBD2 | TRBV3-1/TRBV3-2 | CASSQLGLGHRDTQYF | TGTGCCAGCAGCCAACTCGGACTAGGTCACCGGGATACGCAGTATTTT
- | TRBJ2-5 | TRBD1 | TRBV29-1 | CSVRDRGRVETQYF | TGCAGCGTCCGGGACAGGGGGCGCGTAGAGACCCAGTACTTC
few | TRBJ1-6 | TRBD1 | TRBV19 | CASAAGTGYNSPLHF | TGTGCCAGTGCTGCCGGGACAGGGTATAATTCACCCCTCCACTTT
few | TRBJ1-2 | - | TRBV10-1 | CASSASPRGAYGYTF | TGCGCCAGCAGTGCCTCCCCGAGGGGGGCCTATGGCTACACCTTC
- | TRBJ2-7 | TRBD1 | TRBV28 | CASTLTGELAEQYF | TGTGCCAGCACCCTAACAGGGGAGTTAGCCGAGCAGTACTTC
- | TRBJ1-5 | TRBD1 | TRBV2 | CASSDGRGNNQPQHF | TGTGCCAGCAGTGACGGCAGGGGGAATAATCAGCCCCAGCATTTT
- | TRBJ2-3 | - | TRBV5-1 | CASSFDSGSTDTQYF | TGCGCCAGCAGCTTTGATAGCGGCAGCACAGATACGCAGTATTTT
- | TRBJ2-2 | - | TRBV6-2/TRBV6-3 | CASSYSRAGELFF | TGTGCCAGCAGTTACTCGAGGGCTGGGGAGCTGTTTTTT
- | TRBJ2-5 | - | TRBV30 | CAWSVAPGPGTQYF | TGTGCCTGGAGTGTAGCACCAGGGCCGGGGACCCAGTACTTC
- | TRBJ2-5 | - | TRBV10-2 | CASSWDRHQETQYF | TGCGCCAGCAGTTGGGACCGCCACCAAGAGACCCAGTACTTC
- | TRBJ2-3 | - | TRBV7-9 | CASSLLGAGGRDTQYF | TGTGCCAGCAGCTTACTCGGGGCAGGCGGAAGAGATACGCAGTATTTT
- | TRBJ2-1 | - | TRBV5-1 | CASSLESGSSYNEQFF | TGCGCCAGCAGCTTGGAATCCGGGAGCTCCTACAATGAGCAGTTCTTC
- | TRBJ2-3 | TRBD1 | TRBV19 | CATSRGRVDTQYF | TGTGCTACCAGCAGGGGGAGAGTAGATACGCAGTATTTT